Listed here are 20 T cell receptor beta chains from one sample, sequenced in a study of multiple sclerosis patients with progressive multifocal leukoencephalopathy. This sample's time point: before natalizumab initiation. Assay used: immunoSEQ multiplex PCR; TCRdb lists only in-frame clones, some missing. This table has 25,000 to 35,000 clones, roughly 91% appearing once. The source material was PBMCs. These receptors were obtained from a human donor with multiple sclerosis.

The V call is TRBV7-6, the J call TRBJ2-5; 9 bases are a match to TRBD2. The length of the CDR3 is 15 residues. Germline V gene sequence: CDR1 SGHVS, CDR2 FNYEAQ. After removal of 1 base from V and 4 bases from J, the junction contained 4 bases not matched to a gene. The CDR3 DNA follows: TGTGCCAGCAGCTTAGTAGGCGGGAGGGTAGAGACCCAGTACTTC. Its translation: CASSLVGGRVETQYF.

In this sample, this clone turned up a few times. The chain uses TRBV2 and TRBJ1-5; D unclear. Trimming took off 3 bases at V and 0 bases at J, with 30 bases between the two ends. This CDR3 spans 22 amino acids. Germline assignment: CDR1 SNHLY and CDR2 FYNNEI. CDR3 sequence reads: CASSDEFYNDPFHDDSNQPQHF. The CDR3 DNA reads TGTGCCAGCAGTGATGAGTTCTACAACGACCCTTTCCATGACGATAGCAATCAGCCCCAGCATTTT.

The count of this clone is one. The V and J genes are TRBV29-1 and TRBJ1-4, with D perhaps TRBD1 (5 bases). CDR3 size: 12 residues. Trimming took 6 bases from V and 7 from J, leaving 12 bases between them. Germline lookup yields CDR1 SQVTM and CDR2 ANQGSEA. The CDR3 DNA is TGCAGCGTCGGGACCGGGTCTGAAAAACTGTTTTTT. It yields the protein CSVGTGSEKLFF.

As DNA, the CDR3 is TGTGCCAGCAGCTTATCAGGCTCTGGAAACACCATATATTTT. Translating gives CASSLSGSGNTIYF. The gene calls are TRBV7-9 and TRBJ1-3; no definite D call. Germline CDR1 is SEHNR and CDR2 is FQNEAQ (reference sequence). The CDR3 consists of 14 residues. Trimming stripped 2 bases from V and 0 bases from J, with 5 bases between.

The chain links TRBV7-2 to TRBJ1-1; D not certain. Germline V CDR1 and CDR2: SGHTA, FQGNSA. The CDR3 loop spans 13 amino acids. V was pared by 1 base and J by 1 base, with 4 bases between. CDR3 amino acids: CASSLGWNTEAFF. For the CDR3, the DNA is TGTGCCAGCAGCTTAGGGTGGAACACTGAAGCTTTCTTT.

The chain employs TRBV2 and TRBJ2-7, with D tentatively TRBD1 or TRBD2 (6 bases each). This CDR3 region has 15 residues. V gave up 3 bases and J gave up 2 bases, with 14 bases separating them. Germline lookup yields CDR1 SNHLY and CDR2 FYNNEI. The CDR3 loop is CASSDEGGIAYEQYF. For the CDR3, the DNA is TGTGCCAGCAGTGATGAGGGGGGTATAGCCTACGAGCAGTACTTC.

The chain uses TRBV11-2 and TRBJ1-3; weak D call: TRBD1 (5 bases). Germline CDR1 reads SGHAT; CDR2 reads FQNNGV. The CDR3 extends over 12 amino acids. V lost 5 bases, J lost 5 bases, and 7 bases lay in between. CDR3 amino acids: CASSPGRNTIYF. The CDR3, as DNA: TGTGCCAGCAGCCCGGGACGAAACACCATATATTTT. The variable domain in full, completed from reference TRBV11-2 and TRBJ1-3, reads EAGVAQSPRYKIIEKRQSVAFWCNPISGHATLYWYQQILGQGPKLLIQFQNNGVVDDSQLPKDRFSAERLKGVDSTLKIQPAKLEDSAVYLCASSPGRNTIYFGEGSWLTVV.

V usage is TRBV2 and J usage is TRBJ1-5; no clear D gene. The V gene's germline CDR1 is SNHLY and CDR2 FYNNEI. The ends were cut back, 2 bases at V and 0 bases at J, with 5 bases in the middle. CDR3 length: 14 amino acids. Written as DNA, the CDR3 is TGTGCCAGCAGTGAAACAGTTAGCAATCAGCCCCAGCATTTT. It is translated as CASSETVSNQPQHF.

The chain is built from TRBV15 and TRBJ1-2, with 10 bases aligning to TRBD1. V shed 7 bases, J shed 2 bases, and the junction held 7 bases outside the gene matches. The CDR3 covers 15 residues. Germline V gives CDR1 LNHNV, CDR2 YYDKDF (reference sequence). The CDR3 bases are TGTGCCACCACTCCGGGACAGGGGAAAAACTATGGCTACACCTTC. Translation gives CATTPGQGKNYGYTF.

This chain uses TRBV6-5 with TRBJ2-5, with D hard to call. The CDR3 loop spans 13 amino acids. V was trimmed by 0 bases and J by 9 bases, leaving 11 bases between them. The germline CDR1 and CDR2 sequences are MNHEY and SVGAGI. Here the CDR3 reads CASSYSGSAAQYF. The DNA for the CDR3 is TGTGCCAGCAGTTACTCGGGATCGGCGGCCCAGTACTTC.

CDR3 amino acids: CASSAYLTGDTEAFF. Written as DNA, the CDR3 is TGTGCCAGCAGCGCGTACCTTACAGGGGACACTGAAGCTTTCTTT. V and J are TRBV9 and TRBJ1-1; 7 bases fit TRBD1. CDR1 and CDR2 from the germline V gene are SGDLS and YYNGEE. Losses at the gene ends were 3 bases for V and 3 bases for J; bases not matched to a gene: 8. CDR3 length equals 15 residues.

The chain is built from TRBV5-6 and TRBJ2-7, with 9 bases that match TRBD1. Germline CDR1 is SGHDT and CDR2 is YYEEEE. Trimming removed 0 bases from V and 2 bases from J; junction bases left unmatched: 3. This CDR3 spans 15 amino acids. For the CDR3, the DNA is TGTGCCAGCAGCTTGGTCGACAGGGGGACCTACGAGCAGTACTTC. It codes for CASSLVDRGTYEQYF.

The chain combines TRBV28 with TRBJ2-3; 8 bases align to TRBD2. The length of the CDR3 is 14 residues. V trimming: 2 bases; J trimming: 3 bases; junction bases outside the gene matches: 1. Germline-derived CDR1 and CDR2 are MDHEN and SYDVKM. The chain's CDR3 is CASSLASGTDTQYF. CDR3 nucleotide sequence: TGTGCCAGCAGTTTAGCTAGCGGGACAGATACGCAGTATTTT.

The chain combines TRBV7-2 with TRBJ1-1, with D perhaps matching TRBD1 (6 bases). Germline CDR1 reads SGHTA; CDR2 reads FQGNSA. There are 13 residues in the CDR3. The ends were cut back, 3 bases at V and 6 bases at J, with 11 bases in the middle. The CDR3, as DNA: TGTGCCAGCAGCTTTACAGGGACCTCTGAAGCTTTCTTT. Residues: CASSFTGTSEAFF.

The chain recombines TRBV13 with TRBJ1-2; tentative D call: TRBD1 (6 bases). V dropped 2 bases and J dropped 3 bases, with 16 bases sitting between them. CDR3 size: 16 residues. Germline CDR1 and CDR2: PRHDT and FYEKMQ (reference sequence). This CDR3 is CASSLYSGGEDYGYTF. CDR3 sequence (DNA): TGTGCCAGCAGCTTATATTCGGGGGGCGAGGACTATGGCTACACCTTC.

As regards this clone: The germline gene is not matched at one end of the junction; a read error may be the cause. J is TRBJ2-7 and V is TRBV4-1, with D possibly matching TRBD2 (5 bases). Germline loops: CDR1 MGHRA, CDR2 YSYEKL. CDR3 length: 15 amino acids. CDR3 DNA: TGTGCCAGCAGCCAAGATCGGCTAGCTCTCGGCGAGCAGTACTTC. Encoded protein: CASSQDRLALGEQYF.

In this sample, this clone turned up once. DNA for the CDR3: TGCGCCAGCAGTGAGTTCGGGACAGGGGCGGCTGCCACCGGGGAGCTGTTTTTT. Amino acid sequence: CASSEFGTGAAATGELFF. The chain has TRBV10-1 and TRBJ2-2, with 10 bases that match TRBD1. The J segment lost 4 bases and the V segment lost 1 base, leaving 9 bases of the junction unmatched. Germline-derived CDR1 and CDR2 are WNHNN and SYGVQD (reference sequence). This CDR3 has 18 amino acids.

V and J are TRBV9 and TRBJ2-7, with 7 bases aligning to TRBD1. V was clipped by 4 bases and J by 7 bases; unmatched bases: 14. The CDR3 has 15 residues. Germline-derived CDR1 and CDR2 are SGDLS and YYNGEE. The CDR3 here is CASSPRGQSNGEQYF. The CDR3 DNA follows: TGTGCCAGCAGCCCTAGGGGACAGTCCAATGGTGAGCAGTACTTC. Looking up the rest from reference TRBV9 and TRBJ2-7 gives the full variable domain: DSGVTQTPKHLITATGQRVTLRCSPRSGDLSVYWYQQSLDQGLQFLIQYYNGEERAKGNILERFSAQQFPDLHSELNLSSLELGDSALYFCASSPRGQSNGEQYFGPGTRLTVT.

V is TRBV6-4 and J is TRBJ2-2; D unresolved. CDR1 is MRHNA, CDR2 SNTAGT, per germline. The V end lost 0 bases, the J end lost 5 bases, and 7 bases lay between the germline ends. The CDR3 length is 14 residues. The CDR3 bases are TGTGCCAGCAGTGACTCTCCAGGTACCGGGGAGCTGTTTTTT. This gives the protein CASSDSPGTGELFF.

This clone has only one observation. J is TRBJ2-7 and V is TRBV7-2; no clear D gene. Germline loops: CDR1 SGHTA, CDR2 FQGNSA. This CDR3 region has 15 residues. The V end was cut by 0 bases, the J end by 3 bases, with 12 bases between. CDR3 sequence: CASSLAGRSGYEQYF. The CDR3, as DNA: TGTGCCAGCAGCTTAGCTGGCAGGTCCGGCTACGAGCAGTACTTC.